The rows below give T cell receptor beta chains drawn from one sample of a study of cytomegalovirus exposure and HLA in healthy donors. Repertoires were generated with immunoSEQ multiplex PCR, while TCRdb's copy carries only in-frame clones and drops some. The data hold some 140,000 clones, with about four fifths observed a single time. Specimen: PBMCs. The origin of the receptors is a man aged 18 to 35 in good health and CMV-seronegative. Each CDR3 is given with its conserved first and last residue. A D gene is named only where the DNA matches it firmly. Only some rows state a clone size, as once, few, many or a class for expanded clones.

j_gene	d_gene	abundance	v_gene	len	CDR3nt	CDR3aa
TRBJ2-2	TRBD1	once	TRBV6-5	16	TGTGCCAGCAGTTACTCGAGGGGGCTGAACACCGGGGAGCTGTTTTTT	CASSYSRGLNTGELFF
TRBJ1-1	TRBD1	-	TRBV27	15	TGTGCCAGCAGTTTTGGGACAGGCTTGAACACTGAAGCTTTCTTT	CASSFGTGLNTEAFF
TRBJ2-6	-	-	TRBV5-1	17	TGCGCCAGCAGCTCGGACCAGTTGTCCTCTGGGGCCAACGGCCTGACTTTC	CASSSDQLSSGANGLTF
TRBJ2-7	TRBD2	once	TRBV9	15	TGTGCCAGCAGCGTAGGTCCGGGGGACTACTACGAGCAGTACTTC	CASSVGPGDYYEQYF
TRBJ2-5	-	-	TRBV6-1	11	TGTGCCAGCAGTCGCCAAGAGACCCAGTACTTC	CASSRQETQYF
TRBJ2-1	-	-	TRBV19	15	TGTGCCAGTAGTAGAGGTACACCGCGCTACAATGAGCAGTTCTTC	CASSRGTPRYNEQFF
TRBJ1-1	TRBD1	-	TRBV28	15	TGTGCCAGCAGTGAAAGGGGGACAGGGAGGACTGAAGCTTTCTTT	CASSERGTGRTEAFF
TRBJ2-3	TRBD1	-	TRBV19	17	TGTGCCAGTAGTGTAGGGACAGGGGGCCTTAGCACAGATACGCAGTATTTT	CASSVGTGGLSTDTQYF
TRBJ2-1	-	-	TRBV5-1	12	TGCGCCAGCTCTGAAAACACCAATGAGCAGTTCTTC	CASSENTNEQFF
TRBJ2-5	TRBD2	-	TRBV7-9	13	TGTGCCAGCAGCTTCGGGGGGTGGGAGACCCAGTACTTC	CASSFGGWETQYF
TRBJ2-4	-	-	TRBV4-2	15	TGTGCCAGCAGCCTCTCGTGGGGAGACAAAAACAGTCAGTACTTC	CASSLSWGDKNSQYF
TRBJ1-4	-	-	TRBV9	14	TGTGCCAGCAGCGTTGCCCGGGGTGGTGAAAAACTGTTTTTT	CASSVARGGEKLFF
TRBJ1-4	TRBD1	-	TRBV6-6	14	TGTGCCAGCAGTCGGGGGACAGCTAATGAAAAACTGTTTTTT	CASSRGTANEKLFF
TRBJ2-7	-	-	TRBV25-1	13	TGTGCCAGCAGTGATCCCCCCTTCCACGAGCAGTACTTC	CASSDPPFHEQYF
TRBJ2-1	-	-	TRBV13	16	TGTGCCAGCAGCTTAGGGTCGGGTAGCTCCTACAATGAGCAGTTCTTC	CASSLGSGSSYNEQFF
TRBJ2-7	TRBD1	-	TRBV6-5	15	TGTGCCAGCAGTTACGCCCGGACAGGGGGCTACGAGCAGTACTTC	CASSYARTGGYEQYF
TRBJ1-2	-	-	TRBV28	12	TGTGCCAGCAGGGGGACATACTATGGCTACACCTTC	CASRGTYYGYTF
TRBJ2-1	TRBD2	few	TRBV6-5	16	TGTGCCAGCAGTTACGGTAGCGGGGGAGTCTACAATGAGCAGTTCTTC	CASSYGSGGVYNEQFF
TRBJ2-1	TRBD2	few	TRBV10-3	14	TGTGCCACCGGGGGGACCTCCTCCTACAATGAGCAGTTCTTC	CATGGTSSYNEQFF
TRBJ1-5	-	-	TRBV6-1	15	TGTGCCAGCAGTGAAGAGGTCGGTCTCAGGCAGCCCCAGCATTTT	CASSEEVGLRQPQHF
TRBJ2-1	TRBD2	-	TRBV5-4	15	TGTGCCAGCAGCCCGGGGGGTGTCTCCTACAATGAGCAGTTCTTC	CASSPGGVSYNEQFF
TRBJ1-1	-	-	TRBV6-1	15	TGTGCCAGCAGTAGAGTCTTGGGAGGCGGCACTGAAGCTTTCTTT	CASSRVLGGGTEAFF
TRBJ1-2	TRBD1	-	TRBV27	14	TGTGCCAGCAGTTGGGACAGGGAGGGCTATGGCTACACCTTC	CASSWDREGYGYTF
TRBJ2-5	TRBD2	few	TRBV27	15	TGTGCCAGCAGAGGACTAGCGGGGGAGTTTGGGCCCCAGTACTTC	CASRGLAGEFGPQYF
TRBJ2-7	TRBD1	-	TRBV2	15	TGTGCCAGCAGTCAAACTTACAGGGGGTCCTACGAGCAGTACTTC	CASSQTYRGSYEQYF
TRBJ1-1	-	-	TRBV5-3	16	TGTGCCAGAAGCTTGTCGGACGGGGATGCGTTCACTGAAGCTTTCTTT	CARSLSDGDAFTEAFF
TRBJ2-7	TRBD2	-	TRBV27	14	TGTGCCACCCGGGTAGCGGGATTAGGCAACGAGCAGTACTTC	CATRVAGLGNEQYF
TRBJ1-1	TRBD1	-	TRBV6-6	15	TGTGCCAGCAAATCACCTCTGGAGGGGGCCACTGAAGCTTTCTTT	CASKSPLEGATEAFF
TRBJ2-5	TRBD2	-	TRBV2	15	TGTGCCAGCACCAAGGGACTAGCGGACCAAGAGACCCAGTACTTC	CASTKGLADQETQYF
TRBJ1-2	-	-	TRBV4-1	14	TGCGCCAGCAGCGAACACGGGTCTTTCTATGGCTACACCTTC	CASSEHGSFYGYTF
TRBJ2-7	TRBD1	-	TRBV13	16	TGTGCCAGCAGCTCTCACCGGTACAGGGGTGGCCACGAGCAGTACTTC	CASSSHRYRGGHEQYF
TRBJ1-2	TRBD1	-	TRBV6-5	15	TGTGCCAGCACCAAAGAGGGGGCAGGACTCTATGGCTACACCTTC	CASTKEGAGLYGYTF
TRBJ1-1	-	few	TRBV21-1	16	TGTGCCAGCAGCAAAGCGGCAGGGGGCAGGTCCACTGAAGCTTTCTTT	CASSKAAGGRSTEAFF
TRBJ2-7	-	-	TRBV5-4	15	TGTGCCAGCAGCTGGGACTCCTTAGGGGCCTACGAGCAGTACTTC	CASSWDSLGAYEQYF
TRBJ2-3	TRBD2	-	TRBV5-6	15	TGTGCCAGCAACTTTCGGGGAGGGGCTACAGATACGCAGTATTTT	CASNFRGGATDTQYF
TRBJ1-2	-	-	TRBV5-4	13	TGTGCCAGCAGCTTCGGACAGATCTATGGCTACACCTTC	CASSFGQIYGYTF
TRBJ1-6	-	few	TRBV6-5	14	TGTGCCAGCAGTTACTCTCAGGGGAATTCACCCCTCCACTTT	CASSYSQGNSPLHF
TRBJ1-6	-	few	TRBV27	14	TGTGCCAGCAGTTTCCTCAGACTTGAAGCACCCCTCCACTTT	CASSFLRLEAPLHF
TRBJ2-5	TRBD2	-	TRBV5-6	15	TGTGCCAGCAGCTTGACTAGCGGAGGGCAAGAGACCCAGTACTTC	CASSLTSGGQETQYF
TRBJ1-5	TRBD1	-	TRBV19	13	TGTGCCAGCTGCGGACAGGGGAGGCAGCCCCAGCATTTT	CASCGQGRQPQHF
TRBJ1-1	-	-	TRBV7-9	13	TGTTCCAGCAGCCTCCAGTTTTTGGCTGAAGCTTTCTTT	CSSSLQFLAEAFF
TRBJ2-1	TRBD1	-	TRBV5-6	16	TGTGCCAGCAGCTCCTTCCGACAGGGGTCCGACAATGAGCAGTTCTTC	CASSSFRQGSDNEQFF
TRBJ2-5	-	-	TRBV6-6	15	TGTGCCAGCAGTTACGATAGTCCTCCCGGAGAGACCCAGTACTTC	CASSYDSPPGETQYF
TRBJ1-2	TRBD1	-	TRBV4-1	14	TGCGCCAGCAGCGGAGGACAGGGTGGCTATGGCTACACCTTC	CASSGGQGGYGYTF
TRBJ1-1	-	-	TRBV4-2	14	TGTGCCAGCAGCCCTGAAGGGGCCGGCACTGAAGCTTTCTTT	CASSPEGAGTEAFF